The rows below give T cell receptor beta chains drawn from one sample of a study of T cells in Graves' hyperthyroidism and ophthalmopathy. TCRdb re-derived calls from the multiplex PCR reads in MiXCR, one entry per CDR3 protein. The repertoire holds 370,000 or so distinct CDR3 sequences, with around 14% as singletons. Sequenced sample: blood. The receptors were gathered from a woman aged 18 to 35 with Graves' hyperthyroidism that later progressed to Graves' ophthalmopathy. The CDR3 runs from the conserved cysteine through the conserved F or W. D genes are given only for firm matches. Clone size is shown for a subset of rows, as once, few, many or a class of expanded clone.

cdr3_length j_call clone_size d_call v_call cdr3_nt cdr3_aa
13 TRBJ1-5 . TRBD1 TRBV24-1 TGTGCCACCAGTACACAGGGGAATCAGCCCCAGCATTTT CATSTQGNQPQHF
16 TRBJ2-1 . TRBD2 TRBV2 TGTGCCAGCAGTTCGGGACTAGCGGGAGGTTTAAATGAGCAGTTCTTC CASSSGLAGGLNEQFF
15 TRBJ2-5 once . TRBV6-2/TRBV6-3 TGTGCCAGCAGTTACTTTGAGGGCACACAAGAGATCCAGTACTTC CASSYFEGTQEIQYF
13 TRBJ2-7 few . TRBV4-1 TGCGCCAGCAGCCAGGACACACCCTACGAGCAGTACTTC CASSQDTPYEQYF
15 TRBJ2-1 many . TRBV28 TGTGCCAGCAGTTTCAGGGAGTTGGGTTTCAATGAGCAGTTCTTC CASSFRELGFNEQFF
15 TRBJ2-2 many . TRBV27 TGTGCCAGCAGTTTAACGCTAGCGCCCACCGGGGAGCTGTTTTTT CASSLTLAPTGELFF
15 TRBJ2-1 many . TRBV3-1 TGTGCCAGCAGCCAAGGGGCGGGATCCTACAATGAGCAGTTCTTC CASSQGAGSYNEQFF
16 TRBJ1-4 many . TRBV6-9 TGTGCCAGCAGTTACCGCCTAAGACCAACTAATGAAAAACTGTTTTTT CASSYRLRPTNEKLFF
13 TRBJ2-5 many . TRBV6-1 TGTGCCAGCAGGTCTCTGTGGGGAGAGACCCAGTACTTC CASRSLWGETQYF
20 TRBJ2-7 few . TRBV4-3 TGCGCCAGCAGCCAATATCAGATAGGCGAAACAGGATCACCCGGCTACGAGCAGTACTTC CASSQYQIGETGSPGYEQYF
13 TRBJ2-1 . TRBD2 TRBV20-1 TGCAGTGCTACCCGGGGGGGGTACAATGAGCAGTTCTTC CSATRGGYNEQFF
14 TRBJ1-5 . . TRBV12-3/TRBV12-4 TGTGCCAGCAGTTCCTGGACGGCTGGTCAGCCCCAGCATTTT CASSSWTAGQPQHF
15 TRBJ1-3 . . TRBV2 TGTGCCAGCAGTTCTGACAGGACCCCGGGAAACACCATATATTTT CASSSDRTPGNTIYF
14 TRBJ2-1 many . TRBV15 TGTGCCACCAACAGAGGAGAGGGCCACAATGAGCAGTTCTTC CATNRGEGHNEQFF
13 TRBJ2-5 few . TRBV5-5 TGTGCCAGCAGCTTCGCCCCTAAAGAGACCCAGTACTTC CASSFAPKETQYF
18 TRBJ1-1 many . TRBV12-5 TGTGCTAGTGGTTTGGCTCCCCCCTGGGGGGGACGTGACACTGAAGCTTTCTTT CASGLAPPWGGRDTEAFF
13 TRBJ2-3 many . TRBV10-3 TGTGCCATCAGTGTTGGTACACCAGATACGCAGTATTTT CAISVGTPDTQYF
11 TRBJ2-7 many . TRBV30 TGTGCCTGGAGTCAACGGTACGAGCAGTACTTC CAWSQRYEQYF
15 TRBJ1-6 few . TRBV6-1 TGTGCCAGCAGTGCTAGGGAGATCTATAATTCACCCCTCCACTTT CASSAREIYNSPLHF
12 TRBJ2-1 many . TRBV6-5 TGTGCCAGCAGTTACGCCTGGGTTGAGCAGTTCTTC CASSYAWVEQFF
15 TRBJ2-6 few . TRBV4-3 TGCGCCAGCAGCCAAGAAATTGCAGGGGCCAACGTCCTGACTTTC CASSQEIAGANVLTF
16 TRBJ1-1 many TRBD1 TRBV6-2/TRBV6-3 TGTGCCAGCCTGGACAGGTCCCCCGGGGGTTGGACTGAAGCTTTCTTT CASLDRSPGGWTEAFF
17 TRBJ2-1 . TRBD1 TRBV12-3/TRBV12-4 TGTGCCAGCAGTTTAGGATACGGGACAGGGGCGGGGAATGAGCAGTTCTTC CASSLGYGTGAGNEQFF
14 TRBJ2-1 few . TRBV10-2 TGCGCCAGCGGAGGCGGGCGAACCTACAATGAGCAGTTCTTC CASGGGRTYNEQFF
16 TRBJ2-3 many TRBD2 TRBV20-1 TGCAGTGCTAGAGATCCGGCTAGCGGGAGTCAAGACACGCAGTATTTT CSARDPASGSQDTQYF
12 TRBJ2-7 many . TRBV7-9 TGTGCCGGATCCGGACCGGACTACGAGCAGTACTTC CAGSGPDYEQYF
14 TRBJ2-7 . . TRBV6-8 TGCGCCGTCCCTTCCCCGGCAGGTAGCGACGAGCAGTACTTC CAVPSPAGSDEQYF
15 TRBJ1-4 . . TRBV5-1 TGCGCCAGCAGCTTGGCGGGGGACACTAATGAAAAACTGTTTTTT CASSLAGDTNEKLFF
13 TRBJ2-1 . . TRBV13 TGTGCCAGCATGAGGGACCCTTCCAATGAGCAGTTCTTC CASMRDPSNEQFF
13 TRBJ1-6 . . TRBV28 TGTGCCAGCAGCCAGGGAGGATATTCACCCCTCCACTTT CASSQGGYSPLHF
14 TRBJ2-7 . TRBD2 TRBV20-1 TGCAGTGCCAAACTAGCGGGAGTTGTCCACGAGCAGTACTTC CSAKLAGVVHEQYF
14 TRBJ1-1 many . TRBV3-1 TGTGCCAGCAAGGCAGCGATTATGAACACTGAAGCTTTCTTT CASKAAIMNTEAFF
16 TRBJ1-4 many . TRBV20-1 TGCAGTGCTAGATCCGATCGACGGATAGATAATGAAAAACTGTTTTTT CSARSDRRIDNEKLFF
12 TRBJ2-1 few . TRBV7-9 TGTGCCAGCAGTTTGCACTTGGGTGGGCAGTTCTTC CASSLHLGGQFF
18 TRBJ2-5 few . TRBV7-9 TGTGCCAGCAGCTTAGGAGGCCGCTCTACCATAGACGAAGAGACCCAGTACTTC CASSLGGRSTIDEETQYF
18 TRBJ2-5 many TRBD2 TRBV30 TGTGCCTGGAGTGTAGGACGGCTAGCGGGAGGAGGCCAAGAGACCCAGTACTTC CAWSVGRLAGGGQETQYF
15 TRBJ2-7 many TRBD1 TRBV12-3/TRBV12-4 TGTGCCAGCAGCCAACGACAGGGGGTACCCTACGAGCAGTACTTC CASSQRQGVPYEQYF
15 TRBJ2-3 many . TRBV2 TGTGCCAGCAGGGTGTTGGCCCCTAGCACAGATACGCAGTATTTT CASRVLAPSTDTQYF
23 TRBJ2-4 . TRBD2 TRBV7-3 TGTGCCAGCAGCTTAAAAGGGTCCGGACTAGCGGAGATGGGGGCGACGGCCAAAAACATTCAGTACTTC CASSLKGSGLAEMGATAKNIQYF
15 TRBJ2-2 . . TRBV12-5 TGTGCTAGTGGTCAGGGGGAGGTAAACACCGGGGAGCTGTTTTTT CASGQGEVNTGELFF
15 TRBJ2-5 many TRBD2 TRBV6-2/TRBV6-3 TGTGCCAGCAGTTATAGCGGACTAGCGGAAGAGACCCAGTACTTC CASSYSGLAEETQYF
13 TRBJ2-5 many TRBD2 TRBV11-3 TGTGCCAGCAGCCCCAGCGGGATGGGGACCCAGTACTTC CASSPSGMGTQYF
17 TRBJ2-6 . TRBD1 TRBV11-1 TGTGCCAGCAGCCTTCAGACAGGGCGCTCTGGGGCCAACGTCCTGACTTTC CASSLQTGRSGANVLTF
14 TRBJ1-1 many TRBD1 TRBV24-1 TGTGCCACCAGTTCCGGGACAGGGGACACTGAAGCTTTCTTT CATSSGTGDTEAFF
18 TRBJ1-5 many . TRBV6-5 TGTGCCAGCAGTTACTCGGGCAGAAACCAATATAGCAATCAGCCCCAGCATTTT CASSYSGRNQYSNQPQHF
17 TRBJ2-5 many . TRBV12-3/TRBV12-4 TGTGCCAGCAGTTCCGGGTCAGGGTCGGTCTCCCAAGAGACCCAGTACTTC CASSSGSGSVSQETQYF
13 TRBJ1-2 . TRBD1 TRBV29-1 TGCAGCGTTGAAACAGGGGTTGACTATGGCTACACCTTC CSVETGVDYGYTF
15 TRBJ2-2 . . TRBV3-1 TGTGCCAGCAGCCCAGGGGACACCTACACCGGGGAGCTGTTTTTT CASSPGDTYTGELFF
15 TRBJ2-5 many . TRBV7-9 TGTGCCAGCAGCTTAGGTCCGGAGGGCCTGGAGACCCAGTACTTC CASSLGPEGLETQYF
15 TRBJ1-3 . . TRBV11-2 TGTGCCAGCATACCGACAGGCCACTCTGGAAACACCATATATTTT CASIPTGHSGNTIYF
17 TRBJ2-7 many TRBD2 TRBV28 TGTGCCAGCAGTCCAATGGGACTAGCGGGAGCCAAGGGCGAGCAGTACTTC CASSPMGLAGAKGEQYF
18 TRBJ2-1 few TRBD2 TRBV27 TGTGCCAGCAGTTATGGGACTAGCGGGGAGCCCTCCTACAATGAGCAGTTCTTC CASSYGTSGEPSYNEQFF
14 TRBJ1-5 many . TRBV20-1 TGCAGTGCTAGACCCGGGAGGGCTAATCAGCCCCAGCATTTT CSARPGRANQPQHF
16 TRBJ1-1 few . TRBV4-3 TGCGCCAGCAGCCACCTTACAGGGCAGGGAAACACTGAAGCTTTCTTT CASSHLTGQGNTEAFF
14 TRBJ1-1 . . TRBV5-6 TGTGCCAGCAGCCAGGGGATTCTGAACACTGAAGCTTTCTTT CASSQGILNTEAFF
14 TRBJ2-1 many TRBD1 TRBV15 TGTGCCACCAGCGTCCGGGACAGGGGGAATGAGCAGTTCTTC CATSVRDRGNEQFF
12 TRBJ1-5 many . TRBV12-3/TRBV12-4 TGTGCCAGCAGGGACAGTGTACAGCCCCAGCATTTT CASRDSVQPQHF